This entry lists 18 T cell receptor beta chains sequenced from one sample in a study of T cell responses to AZD1222 COVID-19 vaccine. Profiled with immunoSEQ multiplex PCR; TCRdb holds only in-frame clones, not every one. Found here are 95,000 to 100,000 clones, about 81% of them singletons; the top ten hold 14%. This specimen was peripheral blood, taken 28 days after the second AZD1222 dose. Receptors originate from an adult who received the AZD1222 COVID-19 vaccine.

CDR3 in amino acids: CASSQRQGGLAGFTYEQYF. CDR3 nucleotide sequence: TGCGCCAGCAGTCAAAGGCAGGGAGGACTAGCGGGCTTTACCTACGAGCAGTACTTC. V gene TRBV23-1 combines with J gene TRBJ2-7, with 11 bases lining up with TRBD2. TRBV23-1 is designated an ORF whose function remains uncertain. The CDR3 runs 19 residues. V dropped 2 bases and J dropped 2; count of bases not matched to a gene: 14.

For this clone: Compared with germline, one end of the junction differs, possibly owing to a read error. Within the sample, other DNA sequences also encode this same CDR3. The CDR3 protein is CASSPAGGNTGELFF. DNA for the CDR3: TGTGCCAGCAGCCCAGCGGGAGGGAACACCGGAGAGCTGTTTTTT. V and J are TRBV7-3 and TRBJ2-2; the match to TRBD2 covers 10 bases. Germline assignment: CDR1 SGHTA and CDR2 FQGTGA. There are 15 residues in the CDR3.

This clone appeared once. The chain recombines TRBV15 with TRBJ1-1; D might be TRBD1 (6 bases). This CDR3 comprises 13 residues. Trimming pared 4 bases from V and 8 bases from J, leaving 14 bases between. Germline CDR1 is LNHNV and CDR2 is YYDKDF (reference sequence). CDR3 protein: CATSTTFTGEAFF. The CDR3 bases are TGTGCCACCAGCACCACGTTTACAGGGGAAGCTTTCTTT.

The chain links TRBV2 to TRBJ1-2; no clear D. This CDR3 has 13 amino acids. V was clipped by 2 bases and J by 6 bases, with 10 bases between them. The V gene's germline CDR1 is SNHLY and CDR2 FYNNEI. The CDR3 sequence is CASSETTDHGYTF. The CDR3 bases are TGTGCCAGCAGTGAAACGACCGACCATGGCTACACCTTC.

V is TRBV5-1 and J is TRBJ2-5; a weak D match, TRBD2 (6 bases). The CDR3 consists of 14 residues. Trimming removed 0 bases from V and 3 bases from J, with 9 bases in between. The germline gives CDR1 SGHRS, CDR2 YFSETQ. CDR3 nucleotides: TGCGCCAGCAGCTTGGAGAAGCGGGAAGAGACCCAGTACTTC. Its protein product is CASSLEKREETQYF.

The CDR3, as DNA: TGTGCCAGCAGCGACCTTGGACTAGCGGGAACAGATACGCAGTATTTT. Protein sequence: CASSDLGLAGTDTQYF. V is TRBV5-4 and J is TRBJ2-3, with 12 bases matching TRBD2. Germline values: CDR1 SGHNT, CDR2 YYREEE (reference sequence). The CDR3 extends over 16 amino acids. J lost 3 bases, V lost 4 bases, and 6 bases had no gene match.

The gene calls are TRBV7-2 and TRBJ2-7, with D possibly matching TRBD2 (6 bases). CDR3 length equals 18 residues. Per the germline V gene, CDR1 is SGHTA and CDR2 is FQGNSA. Trimming stripped 1 base from V and 6 bases from J, with 25 bases between. The DNA of the CDR3 is TGTGCCAGCAGCTTAGGAAAGTGGGTGGCTCTTGACGGGGGCGAGCAGTACTTC. Its translation is CASSLGKWVALDGGEQYF.

The chain joins TRBV6-5 to TRBJ2-7; 8 bases agree with TRBD2. This CDR3 has 15 amino acids. Germline V gene lookup returns CDR1 MNHEY and CDR2 SVGAGI. The J segment lost 3 bases and the V segment lost 6 bases, leaving 10 bases of the junction unmatched. The DNA for the CDR3 is TGTGCCAGCAGGTCCCCGGGGGGGGCCGGCTACGAGCAGTACTTC. It encodes CASRSPGGAGYEQYF.

The chain links TRBV20-1 to TRBJ1-1; D call uncertain. Deletions cut 2 bases from V and 4 bases from J, with 5 bases between. CDR3 length: 11 amino acids. Germline CDR1 and CDR2: DFQATT and SNEGSKA (reference sequence). The CDR3 here is CSARPSTEAFF. The CDR3 region has the DNA TGCAGTGCTAGACCAAGCACTGAAGCTTTCTTT.

The chain couples TRBV2 to TRBJ1-1; 9 nucleotides line up with TRBD1. V shed 6 bases, J shed 1 base, and the junction held 12 bases outside the gene matches. CDR1 is SNHLY and CDR2 is FYNNEI in the germline V gene. The CDR3 totals 17 residues. The CDR3 spells CASRLDRGGFKNTEAFF. CDR3 in DNA: TGTGCCAGCAGGCTGGACAGGGGAGGGTTCAAGAACACTGAAGCTTTCTTT. Filled out from reference TRBV2 and TRBJ1-1, the complete variable domain reads EPEVTQTPSHQVTQMGQEVILRCVPISNHLYFYWYRQILGQKVEFLVSFYNNEISEKSEIFDDQFSVERPDGSNFTLKIRSTKLEDSAMYFCASRLDRGGFKNTEAFFGQGTRLTVV.

The CDR3 spells CAWSGLAGAEYF. The CDR3 bases are TGTGCCTGGAGTGGTCTCGCGGGCGCGGAGTACTTC. The chain recombines TRBV30 with TRBJ2-7; D perhaps matches TRBD2 (5 bases). Germline V gene lookup returns CDR1 GTSNPN and CDR2 SVGIG (reference sequence). Between the trimmed V and J ends, which lost 1 base and 11 bases, there was a span of 15 bases. This CDR3 spans 12 amino acids. Variable domain in full (rest from reference TRBV30 and TRBJ2-7): SQTIHQWPATLVQPVGSPLSLECTVEGTSNPNLYWYRQAAGRGLQLLFYSVGIGQISSEVPQNLSASRPQDRQFILSSKKLLLSDSGFYLCAWSGLAGAEYFGPGTRLTVT.

This clone appeared a single time. The chain links TRBV11-2 to TRBJ2-1, with D perhaps assigned TRBD1 or TRBD2 (5 bases each). V was shortened by 6 bases and J by 7 bases, with 10 bases between the two germline ends. CDR3 length equals 12 residues. The germline V gene has CDR1 SGHAT and CDR2 FQNNGV. CDR3 coding DNA: TGTGCCAGCAGACCCGGGGCAAATGAGCAGTTCTTC. Translated, it gives CASRPGANEQFF.

V and J are TRBV24-1 and TRBJ2-2; D possibly matches TRBD1 or TRBD2 (5 bases each). The V gene's germline CDR1 is KGHDR and CDR2 SFDVKD. The V and J ends lost 9 bases and 8 bases respectively, with 12 bases between them. The CDR3 totals 12 residues. CDR3 nucleotide sequence: TGTGCCACCGGGGACGATCCTGGGGAGCTGTTTTTT. Its translation is CATGDDPGELFF.

J is TRBJ2-3 and V is TRBV24-1; D is undetermined. This CDR3 has 15 residues. V lost 6 bases and J 0 bases, leaving 12 bases between the germline ends. Looked up from germline, CDR1 is KGHDR and CDR2 is SFDVKD. CDR3: CATSLGGVSTDTQYF. The CDR3 nucleotides read TGTGCCACCAGTCTCGGTGGGGTCAGCACAGATACGCAGTATTTT.

The J gene is TRBJ1-2, the V gene TRBV18; 9 bases match TRBD1. Germline values: CDR1 KGHSH, CDR2 LQKENI. The CDR3 totals 14 residues. J gave up 7 bases and V 1 base, and 4 bases lay outside the gene matches. The CDR3 sequence is CASSPLTGGLGYTF. The CDR3 DNA is TGTGCCAGCTCACCACTCACAGGGGGCCTTGGCTACACCTTC.

This clone was seen a few times. V is TRBV4-1 and J is TRBJ2-7; a weak D match, TRBD2 (6 bases). The CDR3 runs to 13 residues. V lost 3 bases and J 7 bases, leaving 13 bases between the germline ends. Germline V gene lookup returns CDR1 MGHRA and CDR2 YSYEKL. The CDR3 sequence is CASSQGTSREQYF. The CDR3 DNA reads as TGCGCCAGCAGCCAGGGAACTAGCCGGGAGCAGTACTTC.

This clone was observed a single time. V and J are TRBV6-2 or TRBV6-3 and TRBJ1-1; possible D gene TRBD1, 5 bases. The V gene lost 5 bases and the J gene lost 7 bases, with 11 bases spanning the gap. The CDR3 loop spans 12 amino acids. The germline V gene has CDR1 MNHEY and CDR2 SVGEGT. CDR3 DNA sequence: TGTGCCAGCAGTCAGGGACCTATTGAAGCTTTCTTT. This encodes CASSQGPIEAFF.

This chain's CDR3 is CSVQGNTIYF. The CDR3 DNA sequence: TGCAGCGTTCAAGGAAACACCATATATTTT. The chain employs TRBV29-1 and TRBJ1-3; D call uncertain. Germline CDR1 SQVTM, CDR2 ANQGSEA. CDR3 length: 10 residues. V was cut by 5 bases and J by 4 bases, with 3 bases left in between.